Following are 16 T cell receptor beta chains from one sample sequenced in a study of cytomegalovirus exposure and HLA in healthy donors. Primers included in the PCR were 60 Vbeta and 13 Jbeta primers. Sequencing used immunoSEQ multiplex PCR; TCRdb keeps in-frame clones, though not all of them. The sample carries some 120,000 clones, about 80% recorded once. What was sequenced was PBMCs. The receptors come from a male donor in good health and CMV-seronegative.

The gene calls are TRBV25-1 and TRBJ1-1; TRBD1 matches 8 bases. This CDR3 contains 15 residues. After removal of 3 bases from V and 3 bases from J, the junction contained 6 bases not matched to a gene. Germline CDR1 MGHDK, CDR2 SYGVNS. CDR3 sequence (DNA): TGTGCCAGCAGTGATCAGGACAGGGTCGACACTGAAGCTTTCTTT. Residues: CASSDQDRVDTEAFF.

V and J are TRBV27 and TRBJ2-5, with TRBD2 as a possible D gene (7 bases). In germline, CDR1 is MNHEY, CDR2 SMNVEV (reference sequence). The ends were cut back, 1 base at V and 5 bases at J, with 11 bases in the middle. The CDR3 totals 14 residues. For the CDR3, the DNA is TGTGCCAGCAGTTTATTGGGGGGGGCCGAGACCCAGTACTTC. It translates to CASSLLGGAETQYF.

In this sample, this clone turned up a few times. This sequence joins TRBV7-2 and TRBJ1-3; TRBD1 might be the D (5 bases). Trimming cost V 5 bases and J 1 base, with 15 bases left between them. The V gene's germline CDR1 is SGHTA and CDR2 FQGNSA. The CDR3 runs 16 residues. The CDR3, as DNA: TGTGCCAGCAGCAGACGTGAGGGGAGGTCTGGAAACACCATATATTTT. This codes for CASSRREGRSGNTIYF.

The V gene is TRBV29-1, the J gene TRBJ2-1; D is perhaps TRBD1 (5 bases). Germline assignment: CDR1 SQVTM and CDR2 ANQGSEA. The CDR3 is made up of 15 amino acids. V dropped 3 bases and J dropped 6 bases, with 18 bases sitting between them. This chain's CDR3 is CSVDSPGLVSNEQFF. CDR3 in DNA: TGCAGCGTTGATTCTCCAGGGCTCGTTTCCAATGAGCAGTTCTTC.

CDR3 sequence (DNA): TGTGCCAGCAGTAAGACAGGGGTTGGCTACACCTTC. It yields the protein CASSKTGVGYTF. The rearrangement links TRBV6-5 to TRBJ1-2; 8 bases agree with TRBD1. From germline, CDR1 is MNHEY and CDR2 SVGAGI. The CDR3 contains 12 residues. With V trimmed by 5 bases and J by 7 bases, 3 bases remained unmatched.

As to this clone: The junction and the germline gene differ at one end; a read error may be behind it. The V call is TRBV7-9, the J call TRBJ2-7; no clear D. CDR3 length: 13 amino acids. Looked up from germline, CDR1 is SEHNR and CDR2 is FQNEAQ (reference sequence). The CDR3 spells CSSSLVGNYEQYF. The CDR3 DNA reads TGTTCCAGCAGCTTAGTGGGCAACTACGAGCAGTACTTC.

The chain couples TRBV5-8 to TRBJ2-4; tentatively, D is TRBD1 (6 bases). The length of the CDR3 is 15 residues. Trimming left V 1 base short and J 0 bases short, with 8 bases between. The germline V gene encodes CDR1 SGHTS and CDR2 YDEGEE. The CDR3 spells CASSLLGGAKNIQYF. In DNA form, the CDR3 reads TGTGCCAGCAGCTTGTTAGGGGGAGCCAAAAACATTCAGTACTTC.

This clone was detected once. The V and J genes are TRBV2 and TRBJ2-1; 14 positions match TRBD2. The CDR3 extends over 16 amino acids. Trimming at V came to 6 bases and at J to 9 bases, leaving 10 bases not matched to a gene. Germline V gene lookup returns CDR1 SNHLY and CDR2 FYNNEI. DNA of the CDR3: TGTGCCAGCAGGGTTACCGGGACTAGCGGGAGAGGTGAGCAGTTCTTC. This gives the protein CASRVTGTSGRGEQFF.

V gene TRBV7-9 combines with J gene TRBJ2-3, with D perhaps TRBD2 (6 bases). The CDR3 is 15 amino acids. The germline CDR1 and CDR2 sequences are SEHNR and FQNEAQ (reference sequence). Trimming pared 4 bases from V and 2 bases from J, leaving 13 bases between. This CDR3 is CASSWGDGHTDTQYF. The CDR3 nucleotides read TGTGCCAGCAGCTGGGGGGACGGACACACAGATACGCAGTATTTT. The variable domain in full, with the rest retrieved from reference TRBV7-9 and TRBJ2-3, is DTGVSQNPRHKITKRGQNVTFRCDPISEHNRLYWYRQTLGQGPEFLTYFQNEAQLEKSRLLSDRFSAERPKGSFSTLEIQRTEQGDSAMYLCASSWGDGHTDTQYFGPGTRLTVL.

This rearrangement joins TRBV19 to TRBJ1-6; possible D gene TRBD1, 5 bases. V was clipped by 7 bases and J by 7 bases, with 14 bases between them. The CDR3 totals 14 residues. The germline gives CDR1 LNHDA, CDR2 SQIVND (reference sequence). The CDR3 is CASMGRDSNSPLHF. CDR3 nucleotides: TGTGCCAGTATGGGCAGGGACTCAAATTCACCCCTCCACTTT.

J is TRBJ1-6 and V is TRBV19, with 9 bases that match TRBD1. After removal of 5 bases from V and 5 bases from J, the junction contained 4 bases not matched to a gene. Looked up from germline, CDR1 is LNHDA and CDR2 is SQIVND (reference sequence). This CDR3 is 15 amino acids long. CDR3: CASSPTGGNNSPLHF. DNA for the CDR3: TGTGCCAGTAGTCCGACAGGGGGTAATAATTCACCCCTCCACTTT.

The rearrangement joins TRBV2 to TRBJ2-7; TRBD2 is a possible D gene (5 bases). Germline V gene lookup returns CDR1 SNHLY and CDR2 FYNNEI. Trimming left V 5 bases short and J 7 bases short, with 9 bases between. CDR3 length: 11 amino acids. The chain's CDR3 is CASSFEGEQYF. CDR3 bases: TGTGCCAGCAGTTTTGAGGGAGAGCAGTACTTC. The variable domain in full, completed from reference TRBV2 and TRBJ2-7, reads EPEVTQTPSHQVTQMGQEVILRCVPISNHLYFYWYRQILGQKVEFLVSFYNNEISEKSEIFDDQFSVERPDGSNFTLKIRSTKLEDSAMYFCASSFEGEQYFGPGTRLTVT.

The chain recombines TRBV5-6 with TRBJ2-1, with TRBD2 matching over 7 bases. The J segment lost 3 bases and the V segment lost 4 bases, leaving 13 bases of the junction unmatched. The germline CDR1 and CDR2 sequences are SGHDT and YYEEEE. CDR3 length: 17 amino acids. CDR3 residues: CASSLYRLRGIYNEQFF. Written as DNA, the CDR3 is TGTGCCAGCAGCCTCTATCGCTTGCGGGGGATCTACAATGAGCAGTTCTTC.

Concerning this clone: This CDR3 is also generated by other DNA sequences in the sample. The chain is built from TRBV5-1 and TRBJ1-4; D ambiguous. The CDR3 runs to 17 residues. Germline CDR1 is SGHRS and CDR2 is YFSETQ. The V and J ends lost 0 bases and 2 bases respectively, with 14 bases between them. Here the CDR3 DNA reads TGCGCCAGCAGCTTGGTTGGAGGTATGATGACTAATGAAAAACTGTTTTTT. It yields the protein CASSLVGGMMTNEKLFF. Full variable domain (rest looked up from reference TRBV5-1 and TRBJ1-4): KAGVTQTPRYLIKTRGQQVTLSCSPISGHRSVSWYQQTPGQGLQFLFEYFSETQRNKGNFPGRFSGRQFSNSRSEMNVSTLELGDSALYLCASSLVGGMMTNEKLFFGSGTQLSVL.

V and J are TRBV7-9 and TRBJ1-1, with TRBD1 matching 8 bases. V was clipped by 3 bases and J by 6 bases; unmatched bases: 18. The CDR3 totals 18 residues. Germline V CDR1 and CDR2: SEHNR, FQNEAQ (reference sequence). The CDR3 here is CASSLVGFSDRGNAEAFF. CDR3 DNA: TGTGCCAGCAGCTTGGTGGGGTTTTCTGACAGGGGTAACGCTGAAGCTTTCTTT.

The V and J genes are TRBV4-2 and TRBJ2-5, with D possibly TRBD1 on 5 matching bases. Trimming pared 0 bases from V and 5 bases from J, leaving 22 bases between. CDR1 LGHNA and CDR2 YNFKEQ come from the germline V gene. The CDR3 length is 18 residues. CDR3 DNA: TGTGCCAGCAGCCAAGAAGTCAGCGTTGGGGCGTCCACGGAGACCCAGTACTTC. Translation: CASSQEVSVGASTETQYF.